This T cell receptor (beta chain) was observed in a study of blood T cell repertoires in COVID-19. The CDR3 length is 14 residues. V lost 5 bases and J 8 bases, leaving 13 bases between the germline ends. CDR1 and CDR2 from the germline V gene are SEHNR and FQNEAQ (reference sequence). Sequencing used immunoSEQ multiplex PCR; TCRdb keeps in-frame clones, though not all of them. The sample carries roughly 130,000 clones, about 87% recorded once. Material: peripheral blood. This chain joins TRBV7-9 and TRBJ1-6; tentative D call: TRBD1 (6 bases). The clonotype originates from a human donor with COVID-19, enrolled during active disease. The donor label of this sample is uncertain. The CDR3 protein is CASSVQGLDSPLHF. CDR3 sequence (DNA): TGTGCCAGCAGCGTACAGGGATTGGATTCACCCCTCCACTTT. The full variable domain, rest sourced from reference TRBV7-9 and TRBJ1-6, is DTGVSQNPRHKITKRGQNVTFRCDPISEHNRLYWYRQTLGQGPEFLTYFQNEAQLEKSRLLSDRFSAERPKGSFSTLEIQRTEQGDSAMYLCASSVQGLDSPLHFGNGTRLTVT.